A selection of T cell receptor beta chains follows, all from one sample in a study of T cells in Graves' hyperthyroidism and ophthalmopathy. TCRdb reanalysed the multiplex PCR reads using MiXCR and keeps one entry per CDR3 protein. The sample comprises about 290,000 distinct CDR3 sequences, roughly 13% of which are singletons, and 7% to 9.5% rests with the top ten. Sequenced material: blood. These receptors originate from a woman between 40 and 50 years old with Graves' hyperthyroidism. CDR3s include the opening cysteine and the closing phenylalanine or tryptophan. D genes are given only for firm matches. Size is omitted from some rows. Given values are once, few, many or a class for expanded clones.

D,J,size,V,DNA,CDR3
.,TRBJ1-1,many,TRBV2,TGTGCCAGCAGCGTGGGACAGAACACTGAAGCTTTCTTT,CASSVGQNTEAFF
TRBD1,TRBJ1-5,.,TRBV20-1,TGCAGTGCTAGTCCCCTCAACACAGGGGGCAATCAGCCCCAGCATTTT,CSASPLNTGGNQPQHF
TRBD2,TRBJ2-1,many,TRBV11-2,TGTGCCAGCAGCTTAAAATCCCCAGGTAGCGGGAGTGTTGGCTCCTACAATGAGCAGTTCTTC,CASSLKSPGSGSVGSYNEQFF
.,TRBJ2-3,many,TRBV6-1,TGTGCCAGCAGTGAACGGGATATTGGGACAGATACGCAGTATTTT,CASSERDIGTDTQYF
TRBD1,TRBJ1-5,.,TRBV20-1,TGCAGTGCTAGGGTTGGGACAGTGAGGGATCAGCCCCAGCATTTT,CSARVGTVRDQPQHF
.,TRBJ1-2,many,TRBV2,TGTGCCAGCAGTGAAGCGCTAACAAACTATGGCTACACCTTC,CASSEALTNYGYTF
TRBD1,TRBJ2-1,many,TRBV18,TGTGCCAGCTCGCGAACGGGACAGGGGGCCGAAGAGCAGTTCTTC,CASSRTGQGAEEQFF
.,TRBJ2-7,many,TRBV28,TGTGCCAGCAGTTTTAATGGGGGGGAGCAGTACTTC,CASSFNGGEQYF
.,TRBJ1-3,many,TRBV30,TGTGCCTGGAGTGGAGGAAACACCATATATTTT,CAWSGGNTIYF
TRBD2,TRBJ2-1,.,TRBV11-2,TGTGCCAGCAGCTCAAGGTCTAGCGGGAGGGCCAATGAGCAGTTCTTC,CASSSRSSGRANEQFF
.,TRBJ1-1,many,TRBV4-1,TGCGCCAGCAGCCAAGATCTCGGCACGGACACTGAAGCTTTCTTT,CASSQDLGTDTEAFF
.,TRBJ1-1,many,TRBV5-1,TGCGCCAGCAGCTCGTCACTGGGGGGGGCGTCAGGAGCTTTCTTT,CASSSSLGGASGAFF
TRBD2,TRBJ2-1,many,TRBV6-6,TGTGCCAGCAGTTACTCCTCCCCTAGCGGAAGCAATGAGCAGTTCTTC,CASSYSSPSGSNEQFF
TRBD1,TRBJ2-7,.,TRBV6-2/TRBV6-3,TGTGCCAGCAGCGGGACAGGGTACTACGAGCAGTACTTC,CASSGTGYYEQYF
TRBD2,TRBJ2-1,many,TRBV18,TGTGCCAGCTTGGGACTAGCGGGAACAGATGAGCAGTTCTTC,CASLGLAGTDEQFF
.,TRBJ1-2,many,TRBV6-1,TGTGCCAGCAGTTCATTGTACAGGCTCTATGGCTACACCTTC,CASSSLYRLYGYTF
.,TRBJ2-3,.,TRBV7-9,TGTGCCAGCAGCCACGCCGGGACGGGAGCGACAGATACGCAGTATTTT,CASSHAGTGATDTQYF
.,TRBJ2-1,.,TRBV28,TGTGCCAGCAATGAACTAGTGGGAAGCTCCTACAATGAGCAGTTCTTC,CASNELVGSSYNEQFF
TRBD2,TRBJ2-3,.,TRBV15,TGTGCCACCAGCGGACGACGGACTAGCGGGAGGGCGGGTACGCAGTATTTT,CATSGRRTSGRAGTQYF
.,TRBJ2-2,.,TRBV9,TGTGCCAGCAGCGTAACGGTCACCGGGGAGCTGTTTTTT,CASSVTVTGELFF
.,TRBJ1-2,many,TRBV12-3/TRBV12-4,TGTGCCAGCAGTTCATCGGACAGCTATGGCTACACCTTC,CASSSSDSYGYTF
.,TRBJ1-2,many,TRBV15,TGTGCCACCAGCCTCCCCAGCGGCGACATTGGCTACACCTTC,CATSLPSGDIGYTF
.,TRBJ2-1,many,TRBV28,TGTGCCAGCAGGAAAAGGACTAGGACAGATGAGCAGTTCTTC,CASRKRTRTDEQFF
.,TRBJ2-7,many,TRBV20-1,TGCAGTGCTAGACTGATGAACGAGCAGTACTTC,CSARLMNEQYF
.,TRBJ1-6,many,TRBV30,TGTGCCTGGAGCGCCTCGGAATCACCCCTCCACTTT,CAWSASESPLHF
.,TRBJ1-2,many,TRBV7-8,TGTGCCAGCAGCTTAGCAAGGACAGCTAACTATGGCTACACCTTC,CASSLARTANYGYTF
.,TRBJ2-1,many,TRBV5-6,TGTGCCAGCAGCCGTCTCCGGGACAATGAGCAGTTCTTC,CASSRLRDNEQFF
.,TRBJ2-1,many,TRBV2,TGTGCCAGCAGTGACTGGGGGACACCACACAATGAGCAGTTCTTC,CASSDWGTPHNEQFF
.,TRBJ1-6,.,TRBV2,TGTGCCAGCAGTCCCGAAGGGGGGGCGAATTCACCCCTCCACTTT,CASSPEGGANSPLHF
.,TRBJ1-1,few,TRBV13,TGTGCCAGCAGCTCCATAACGGGGATGAACACTGAAGCTTTCTTT,CASSSITGMNTEAFF
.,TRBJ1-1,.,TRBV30,TGTGCCTGGAGTGCTGATAGAGTAGCTTTCTTT,CAWSADRVAFF
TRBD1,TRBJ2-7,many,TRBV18,TGCGCCAGCAGCCCGGGACAGGGAGCCTACGAGCAGTACTTC,CASSPGQGAYEQYF
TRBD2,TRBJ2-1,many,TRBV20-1,TGCAGTGCAACGACTAGCGGGAGTGACAATGAGCAGTTCTTC,CSATTSGSDNEQFF
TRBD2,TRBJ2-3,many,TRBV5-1,TGCGCCAGCAGCTTGACGACTAGCGGAAACACAGATACGCAGTATTTT,CASSLTTSGNTDTQYF
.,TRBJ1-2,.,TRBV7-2,TGTGCCAGCAGCGCCCAGAGATTCGGGGGTACCTATGGCTGCACCTTC,CASSAQRFGGTYGCTF
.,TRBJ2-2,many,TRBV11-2,TGTGCCAGCAGCTTGGGACCGAGACGCGGCACCGGGGAGCTGTTTTTT,CASSLGPRRGTGELFF
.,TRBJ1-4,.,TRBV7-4,TGTGCCAGCAGCCTGGCCCGCTCGGAAACTAATGAAAAACTGTTTTTT,CASSLARSETNEKLFF
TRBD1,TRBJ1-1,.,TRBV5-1,TGCGCCAGCAGCTTGTTGGGACAGGGGGCCGGGAACACTGAAGCTTTCTTT,CASSLLGQGAGNTEAFF
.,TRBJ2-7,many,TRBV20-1,TGCAGTGCTAGAGATGTAGGGCTAGCTCTTTACGAGCAGTACTTC,CSARDVGLALYEQYF
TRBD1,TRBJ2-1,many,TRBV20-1,TGCAGTGCTAACCACCCGGGACAGGGTGGGAATGAGCAGTTCTTC,CSANHPGQGGNEQFF
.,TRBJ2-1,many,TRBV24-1,TGTGCCACCCGGCGACAGAATGAGCAGTTCTTC,CATRRQNEQFF
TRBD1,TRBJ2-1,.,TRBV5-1,TGCGCCAGCAGTCAACAGGGGTCCTCTCAGGATGAGCAGTTCTTC,CASSQQGSSQDEQFF